Below, one T cell receptor beta chain is given with its context. This CDR3 comprises 14 residues. Germline V gives CDR1 DFQATT, CDR2 SNEGSKA (reference sequence). V was clipped by 6 bases and J by 0 bases; unmatched bases: 7. The data derive from a study of blood T cells in healthy people across ages. Using a J-beta primer mix together with a sample-barcoded 5' primer, a second PCR was run for roughly 6 to 11 cycles. TCRdb re-analysed the 5' RACE reads in MiXCR, keeping a single row per CDR3 protein. This sample yields approximately 1.5 million distinct CDR3 sequences, of which approximately 42% are seen a single time; just over 4% belongs to the top ten.

What was sequenced was blood. V and J are TRBV20-1 and TRBJ1-2; 7 nucleotides align to TRBD1. The sequence came from a woman under 30 in good health. CDR3 in amino acids: CSAPGDRSNYGYTF. CDR3 nucleotide sequence: TGCAGTGCCCCCGGGGACAGATCTAACTATGGCTACACCTTC.